The 12 T cell receptor beta chains below come from one sample, sequenced in a study of T cell changes during pregnancy in multiple sclerosis. Clones were sequenced by immunoSEQ multiplex PCR, and TCRdb holds only the in-frame ones, with some missing. The data show tens of thousands of clones, with roughly 90% seen just once and more than 8% held by the top ten. Source: peripheral blood, taken after pregnancy. The receptors derive from a female donor in good health, enrolled as a control in a pregnancy study.

V usage is TRBV10-3 and J usage is TRBJ2-7; TRBD2 agrees at 8 bases. Per the germline V gene, CDR1 is ENHRY and CDR2 is SYGVKD. Trimming at V came to 10 bases and at J to 5 bases, leaving 13 bases not matched to a gene. The CDR3 totals 14 residues. CDR3 sequence: CATLKREKGHEQYF. CDR3 coding DNA: TGTGCCACGCTAAAGCGGGAGAAGGGGCACGAGCAGTACTTC.

The chain has TRBV30 and TRBJ1-3; tentatively, D is TRBD1 (6 bases). The V and J ends lost 0 bases and 1 base respectively, with 7 bases between them. In germline, CDR1 is GTSNPN, CDR2 SVGIG (reference sequence). This CDR3 spans 14 amino acids. In DNA, the CDR3 is TGTGCCTGGAGTGTAGGGGGTTCTGGAAACACCATATATTTT. Protein: CAWSVGGSGNTIYF.

The rearrangement links TRBV7-9 to TRBJ2-7, with a weak D call TRBD1 (6 bases). The V gene's germline CDR1 is SEHNR and CDR2 FQNEAQ (reference sequence). V gave up 2 bases and J gave up 6 bases, with 14 bases separating them. The CDR3 totals 14 residues. The CDR3 nucleotides read TGTGCCAGCAGCTTATCGGCGGCAGGGGTCGAGCAGTACTTC. This sequence encodes CASSLSAAGVEQYF.

The chain links TRBV6-5 to TRBJ2-7; D is perhaps TRBD2 (5 bases). The CDR3 runs to 16 residues. Germline-derived CDR1 and CDR2 are MNHEY and SVGAGI. Trimming removed 0 bases at V and 3 bases at J, with 15 bases between. The CDR3 protein is CASSYSPTVSGYEQYF. CDR3 in DNA: TGTGCCAGCAGTTACTCCCCCACCGTGAGCGGCTACGAGCAGTACTTC.

This clone has only one observation. The chain carries TRBV6-5 and TRBJ2-7; D is perhaps TRBD1 (6 bases). The length of the CDR3 is 15 residues. The germline CDR1 and CDR2 sequences are MNHEY and SVGAGI. With 0 bases removed from V and 1 base from J, the gap between germline ends came to 10 bases. The CDR3 reads CASSYSGTLSYEQYF. The DNA for the CDR3 is TGTGCCAGCAGTTACTCCGGGACACTTTCCTACGAGCAGTACTTC.

The chain uses TRBV11-2 and TRBJ2-7; the D gene is possibly TRBD2 (6 bases). This CDR3 comprises 14 residues. Germline CDR1 reads SGHAT; CDR2 reads FQNNGV. V was clipped by 3 bases and J by 4 bases, with 13 bases between them. Written as DNA, the CDR3 is TGTGCCAGCAGCTTTACGACGGGGGATTACGAGCAGTACTTC. Its translation is CASSFTTGDYEQYF.

This clone is a singleton in its sample. DNA for the CDR3: TGTGCCTGGAGTGCACAGGGGGGCGCTTCACCCCTCCACTTT. Its translation: CAWSAQGGASPLHF. The chain has TRBV30 and TRBJ1-6; 8 bases line up with TRBD1. CDR1 and CDR2 from the germline V gene are GTSNPN and SVGIG (reference sequence). This CDR3 has 14 residues. V trimming: 1 base; J trimming: 9 bases; junction bases outside the gene matches: 5.

This clone occurred a few times. The J gene is TRBJ1-5, the V gene TRBV6-1, with D uncertain. CDR3 length: 14 amino acids. V lost 2 bases and J 4 bases, leaving 9 bases between the germline ends. Germline V CDR1 and CDR2: MNHNS, SASEGT. The CDR3, as DNA: TGTGCCAGCAGTGAACTTGGCAAGAATCAGCCCCAGCATTTT. This gives the protein CASSELGKNQPQHF.

The chain joins TRBV15 to TRBJ2-4, with D possibly TRBD1 on 6 matching bases. CDR1 LNHNV and CDR2 YYDKDF come from the germline V gene (reference sequence). The V end lost 0 bases, the J end lost 7 bases, and 16 bases lay between the germline ends. The CDR3 has 16 amino acids. The CDR3 loop is CATSRDLAQGTNIQYF. In DNA form, the CDR3 reads TGTGCCACCAGCAGAGATCTAGCCCAGGGGACGAACATTCAGTACTTC.

V usage is TRBV7-9 and J usage is TRBJ1-2; D is ambiguous. CDR1 and CDR2 from the germline V gene are SEHNR and FQNEAQ (reference sequence). The CDR3 sequence is 13 residues long. V dropped 5 bases and J dropped 3 bases, with 10 bases sitting between them. CDR3 amino acids: CASSPDGDYGYTF. The DNA of the CDR3 is TGTGCCAGCAGCCCGGACGGGGACTATGGCTACACCTTC.

The chain joins TRBV7-2 to TRBJ2-7, with D possibly TRBD2 on 6 matching bases. Trimming took 4 bases from V and 1 from J, leaving 11 bases between them. Germline lookup yields CDR1 SGHTA and CDR2 FQGNSA. This CDR3 has 14 amino acids. The CDR3 loop is CASSWGVTSYEQYF. The CDR3 region has the DNA TGTGCCAGCAGCTGGGGGGTGACATCCTACGAGCAGTACTTC.

This clone was seen a single time. V gene TRBV19 combines with J gene TRBJ2-7; TRBD1 is a possible D gene (6 bases). Trimming shortened V by 6 bases and J by 7 bases, and 22 bases separated the two germline ends. The germline V gene has CDR1 LNHDA and CDR2 SQIVND (reference sequence). CDR3 size: 15 residues. The CDR3 sequence is CASSLPGQGAYEQYF. Here the CDR3 DNA reads TGTGCCAGTAGCCTACCGGGACAAGGGGCTTATGAGCAGTACTTC.